Shown below are 23 T cell receptor beta chains from a single sample sequenced in a study of cytomegalovirus exposure and HLA in healthy donors. Here immunoSEQ multiplex PCR was the method, and the copy in TCRdb shows in-frame clones only, minus some. This table has 150,000 or so clones, around nine tenths appearing once. The sample was PBMCs. These receptors all come from a man younger than 35 in good health and CMV-seropositive.

This rearrangement joins TRBV6-1 to TRBJ2-7; D is perhaps TRBD1 (5 bases). This CDR3 contains 14 residues. Germline CDR1 reads MNHNS; CDR2 reads SASEGT. V shed 6 bases and J shed 2 bases, with 14 bases lying between them. The CDR3 reads CASRTQGFTYEQYF. CDR3 DNA sequence: TGTGCCAGCAGAACCCAGGGTTTTACCTACGAGCAGTACTTC.

The chain employs TRBV5-1 and TRBJ2-1; 10 bases agree with TRBD2. Unmatched junction bases numbered 5, after V lost 2 bases and J lost 6 bases. CDR3 size: 15 residues. From germline, CDR1 is SGHRS and CDR2 YFSETQ. CDR3 loop: CASSFIAGGPNEQFF. The CDR3 coding sequence is TGCGCCAGCAGCTTCATAGCGGGAGGCCCCAATGAGCAGTTCTTC.

This sequence joins TRBV6-6 and TRBJ2-7; weak D call: TRBD1 (7 bases). Germline V lookup: CDR1 MNHNY, CDR2 SVGAGI (reference sequence). The V end was cut by 2 bases, the J end by 4 bases, with 15 bases between. The CDR3 totals 15 residues. Here the CDR3 DNA reads TGTGCCAGCAGTTACGGGGGGACAGCGACTTACGAGCAGTACTTC. Amino acid sequence: CASSYGGTATYEQYF.

This clone was seen only once. This chain connects TRBV29-1 to TRBJ2-1, with D perhaps TRBD2 (6 bases). The germline CDR1 and CDR2 sequences are SQVTM and ANQGSEA. This CDR3 spans 12 amino acids. V lost 3 bases, J lost 8 bases, and 11 bases lay in between. The CDR3 loop is CSVDGGNHEQFF. The CDR3 region has the DNA TGCAGCGTTGACGGAGGGAATCATGAGCAGTTCTTC.

The chain couples TRBV4-2 to TRBJ2-4; 8 bases align to TRBD1. The germline V gene has CDR1 LGHNA and CDR2 YNFKEQ. Trimming removed 0 bases from V and 0 bases from J; junction bases left unmatched: 19. The CDR3 totals 22 residues. The CDR3 region has the DNA TGTGCCAGCAGCCAAGAAGGGGCAGGGGGCAGGGCCAGTTTTCTAGCCAAAAACATTCAGTACTTC. It encodes CASSQEGAGGRASFLAKNIQYF.

This clone was seen just once. The chain employs TRBV5-4 and TRBJ2-7; perhaps TRBD1 as D (5 bases). Germline V gives CDR1 SGHNT, CDR2 YYREEE (reference sequence). The V end lost 3 bases, the J end lost 3 bases, and 10 bases lay between the germline ends. The CDR3 covers 13 residues. The CDR3 loop reads CASSSDRDYEQYF. The CDR3 DNA is TGTGCCAGCAGCTCCGACAGAGACTACGAGCAGTACTTC. Together with reference TRBV5-4 and TRBJ2-7, the CDR3 gives the full variable domain: ETGVTQSPTHLIKTRGQQVTLRCSSQSGHNTVSWYQQALGQGPQFIFQYYREEENGRGNFPPRFSGLQFPNYSSELNVNALELDDSALYLCASSSDRDYEQYFGPGTRLTVT.

This chain uses TRBV19 with TRBJ2-2; 7 nucleotides align to TRBD2. Germline values: CDR1 LNHDA, CDR2 SQIVND (reference sequence). The CDR3 spans 14 residues. V lost 7 bases to trimming and J lost 5 bases; unmatched junction nucleotides: 7. In DNA form, the CDR3 reads TGTGCCAGTACCGCTACGGGGGGTACCGGGGAGCTGTTTTTT. As protein: CASTATGGTGELFF. Supplemented by reference TRBV19 and TRBJ2-2, the full variable domain reads DGGITQSPKYLFRKEGQNVTLSCEQNLNHDAMYWYRQDPGQGLRLIYYSQIVNDFQKGDIAEGYSVSREKKESFPLTVTSAQKNPTAFYLCASTATGGTGELFFGEGSRLTVL.

This chain links TRBV2 with TRBJ2-3; no reliable D call. Germline V gene data show CDR1 as SNHLY and CDR2 as FYNNEI. Deletions cut 8 bases from V and 6 bases from J, with 6 bases between. The CDR3 sequence is 10 residues long. The CDR3 region has the DNA TGTGCCAGCGGAGAGGATACGCAGTATTTT. Translated, it gives CASGEDTQYF.

The chain is built from TRBV7-9 and TRBJ1-6; D unresolved. Germline CDR1 SEHNR, CDR2 FQNEAQ (reference sequence). V was cut by 5 bases and J by 7 bases, with 15 bases left in between. The CDR3 covers 15 residues. This CDR3 reads CASSRPTQRNSPLHF. As DNA, the CDR3 is TGTGCCAGCAGCCGCCCAACCCAGAGGAATTCACCCCTCCACTTT.

CDR3 loop: CASSSTGINYGYTF. The CDR3 DNA reads TGTGCCAGCAGCTCGACAGGCATTAACTATGGCTACACCTTC. V usage is TRBV5-6 and J usage is TRBJ1-2; D is possibly TRBD1 (6 bases). Trimming removed 3 bases at V and 1 base at J, with 10 bases between. Per the germline V gene, CDR1 is SGHDT and CDR2 is YYEEEE. This CDR3 has 14 amino acids.

V is TRBV29-1 and J is TRBJ2-1; TRBD1 might be the D (6 bases). Germline lookup yields CDR1 SQVTM and CDR2 ANQGSEA. CDR3 length: 14 amino acids. DNA of the CDR3: TGCAGTGGCTCCGGGACAAACACCTACAATGAGCAGTTCTTC. This translates into CSGSGTNTYNEQFF.

The chain has TRBV5-1 and TRBJ2-7; perhaps TRBD1 as D (6 bases). Trimming removed 0 bases at V and 2 bases at J, with 12 bases between. This CDR3 spans 15 amino acids. CDR1 SGHRS and CDR2 YFSETQ come from the germline V gene. CDR3 DNA sequence: TGCGCCAGCAGCTTGGGACAGGCCCCTACCTACGAGCAGTACTTC. It encodes CASSLGQAPTYEQYF.

The V gene is TRBV7-9, the J gene TRBJ2-5; TRBD2 is a possible D gene (6 bases). This CDR3 has 15 residues. V was shortened by 5 bases and J by 5 bases, with 18 bases between the two germline ends. The germline CDR1 and CDR2 sequences are SEHNR and FQNEAQ (reference sequence). The CDR3 bases are TGTGCCAGCAGCGGCGACAGCCACCGGGGGGAGACCCAGTACTTC. Residues: CASSGDSHRGETQYF.

The chain carries TRBV6-5 and TRBJ2-1; TRBD2 matches 9 bases. Looked up from germline, CDR1 is MNHEY and CDR2 is SVGAGI. V lost 5 bases and J lost 6; bases outside the gene matches: 8. The CDR3 totals 15 residues. In DNA, the CDR3 is TGTGCCAGCAGTCGTTTAGCGGGAGTAGGCAATGAGCAGTTCTTC. It yields the protein CASSRLAGVGNEQFF.

The chain couples TRBV19 to TRBJ2-2, with D uncertain. The CDR3 is 11 amino acids. Trimming removed 7 bases at V and 8 bases at J, with 8 bases between. Germline V gene data show CDR1 as LNHDA and CDR2 as SQIVND (reference sequence). The CDR3 DNA sequence: TGTGCCAGTACCGTGACAGGGGAGCTGTTTTTT. It is translated as CASTVTGELFF.

The gene calls are TRBV7-9 and TRBJ2-1; D gene uncertain. Germline lookup yields CDR1 SEHNR and CDR2 FQNEAQ (reference sequence). Trimming stripped 5 bases from V and 8 bases from J, with 10 bases between. CDR3 size: 12 residues. The CDR3 nucleotides are TGTGCCAGCAGCATCGTTCGGGATGAGCAGTTCTTC. Protein sequence: CASSIVRDEQFF.

The rearrangement joins TRBV13 to TRBJ1-3; 7 bases are a match to TRBD1. CDR1 and CDR2 from the germline V gene are PRHDT and FYEKMQ (reference sequence). J gave up 3 bases and V 4 bases, and 9 bases lay outside the gene matches. The CDR3 is 16 amino acids. The CDR3 sequence: CASSSEPGGVGNTIYF. The CDR3 bases are TGTGCCAGCAGCTCAGAGCCAGGGGGTGTTGGAAACACCATATATTTT.

This sequence joins TRBV6-1 and TRBJ1-1, with a possible D match to TRBD1 (5 bases). This CDR3 has 11 residues. Trimming removed 5 bases from V and 7 bases from J, with 8 bases in between. CDR1 and CDR2 (germline): MNHNS, SASEGT. CDR3 in DNA: TGTGCCAGCAGTTGGGGGGGTGAAGCTTTCTTT. As protein: CASSWGGEAFF.

The rearrangement joins TRBV4-1 to TRBJ2-5, with D perhaps TRBD2 (5 bases). V gave up 3 bases and J gave up 5 bases, with 7 bases separating them. The length of the CDR3 is 12 residues. Germline CDR1 is MGHRA and CDR2 is YSYEKL. CDR3 sequence: CASSQRGETQYF. In DNA, the CDR3 is TGCGCCAGCAGCCAGAGAGGGGAGACCCAGTACTTC.

The rearrangement uses TRBV29-1 and TRBJ1-5; D may be TRBD1 (5 bases). This CDR3 has 13 amino acids. Germline CDR1 and CDR2: SQVTM and ANQGSEA. V was pared by 3 bases and J by 4 bases, with 10 bases between. The CDR3 DNA is TGCAGCGTTGAGGTGGGACTGAATCAGCCCCAGCATTTT. It yields the protein CSVEVGLNQPQHF. Complete variable domain (other parts from reference TRBV29-1 and TRBJ1-5): SAVISQKPSRDICQRGTSLTIQCQVDSQVTMMFWYRQQPGQSLTLIATANQGSEATYESGFVIDKFPISRPNLTFSTLTVSNMSPEDSSIYLCSVEVGLNQPQHFGDGTRLSIL.

The chain recombines TRBV7-3 with TRBJ2-1, with TRBD2 identical over 7 bases. The CDR3 length is 17 residues. In germline, CDR1 is SGHTA, CDR2 FQGTGA. The V and J ends lost 1 base and 7 bases, in that order; junction bases with no gene match: 13. In nucleotides, the CDR3 is TGTGCCAGCAGCTTAAACCCCCGCTCTAGCGGTTTGAATGAGCAGTTCTTC. Protein: CASSLNPRSSGLNEQFF.

The chain has TRBV18 and TRBJ1-3; TRBD1 is a possible D gene (5 bases). Germline values: CDR1 KGHSH, CDR2 LQKENI. Between the trimmed V and J ends, which lost 1 base and 3 bases, there was a span of 25 bases. The length of the CDR3 is 20 residues. The CDR3 coding sequence is TGTGCCAGCTCACCACAAATGGCGGGGACGAGTGGAAGTTTTGGAAACACCATATATTTT. Its translation is CASSPQMAGTSGSFGNTIYF.

This rearrangement joins TRBV7-2 to TRBJ1-3, with a weak D call TRBD1 (6 bases). Germline V CDR1 and CDR2: SGHTA, FQGNSA. This CDR3 has 15 residues. Deletions cut 1 base from V and 2 bases from J, with 9 bases between. For the CDR3, the DNA is TGTGCCAGCAGCTTAGGAGGGGGTCCTGGAAACACCATATATTTT. It codes for CASSLGGGPGNTIYF.